This T cell receptor beta chain derives from a study of early T cells in non-severe SARS-CoV-2 infection. MiXCR was run by TCRdb on the 5' RACE reads, yielding one entry per CDR3 protein. The table has around 57,000 distinct CDR3 sequences, approximately 13% seen once. Trimming removed 0 bases from V and 6 bases from J, with 12 bases in between. The CDR3 totals 14 residues. Germline loops: CDR1 DFQATT, CDR2 SNEGSKA (reference sequence). This clonotype has more than one count but fewer than ten. This chain uses TRBV20-1 with TRBJ2-1, with D perhaps matching TRBD2 (7 bases). Material for sequencing was whole blood. This receptor was obtained from an adult who was a healthcare worker with PCR-confirmed SARS-CoV-2 infection or an uninfected control (not recorded which). This CDR3 reads CSARDRGGSNEQFF. Here the CDR3 DNA reads TGCAGTGCTAGAGATAGGGGGGGGAGCAATGAGCAGTTCTTC.